This note documents a single T cell receptor (beta chain) sequence. Antigen: not known. This sample was taken from a study of long-term antiretroviral therapy in people with HIV. Survey level was the resolution at which the v3.0 immunoSEQ assay ran. Per sample, sequencing targeted roughly 35,000-50,000 T-cell genomes. The assay was immunoSEQ multiplex PCR, and TCRdb's table has in-frame clones only and misses some. The table has under 50,000 clones, around nine tenths seen once. Trimming took 0 bases from V and 4 from J, leaving 8 bases between them. From germline, CDR1 is SGHRS and CDR2 YFSETQ. This CDR3 is built from 15 residues. Donors needed at least one pre-ART PBMC sample plus at least two post-ART samples. Study-wide findings and caveats: Versus controls, repertoires in people with HIV had narrower CDR3 length ranges.

This receptor was identified in a woman in her forties or fifties with HIV. Specimen: unsorted PBMCs, collected 0.1 years before starting antiretroviral therapy. The J gene is TRBJ2-6, the V gene TRBV5-1, with D hard to call. Here the CDR3 reads CASSLAETGANVLTF. The CDR3 region has the DNA TGCGCCAGCAGCTTGGCGGAGACAGGGGCCAACGTCCTGACTTTC.